This is a list of T cell receptor beta chains from one sample in a study of blood T cell repertoires in COVID-19. Profiling relied on immunoSEQ multiplex PCR, and the TCRdb table lists in-frame clones only, not all of them. This sample carries roughly 140,000 clones, 75% to 85% of them seen once, and the ten largest clones take just over 9.5%. Specimen: peripheral blood. These receptors came from a woman in her 50s with acute or convalescent COVID-19. CDR3s include the opening cysteine and the closing phenylalanine or tryptophan. The D gene is left open where the match is weak. Clone size is stated in some rows and not others, as once, few, many or a class when expanded.

abundance	v_gene	j_gene	d_gene	CDR3aa	CDR3nt
once	TRBV9	TRBJ2-5	-	CASSVRDWYQETQYF	TGTGCCAGCAGCGTAAGAGATTGGTACCAAGAGACCCAGTACTTC
-	TRBV4-1	TRBJ2-1	-	CASSLEGLASRYNEQFF	TGCGCCAGCAGCCTGGAGGGTTTGGCCTCCCGCTACAATGAGCAGTTCTTC
-	TRBV21-1	TRBJ1-6	-	CASSKAGQKYNSPLHF	TGTGCCAGCAGCAAAGCCGGACAGAAGTATAATTCACCCCTCCACTTT
-	TRBV10-3	TRBJ1-2	-	CAISADSGQPTGYGYTF	TGTGCCATCAGTGCAGACAGCGGACAGCCGACGGGCTATGGCTACACCTTC
-	TRBV15	TRBJ2-3	-	CATSRERSPDTQYF	TGTGCCACCAGCAGAGAGAGGTCCCCAGATACGCAGTATTTT
-	TRBV18	TRBJ2-7	TRBD1	CASSPTGVEQYF	TGTGCCAGCTCACCGACAGGGGTCGAGCAGTACTTC
-	TRBV27	TRBJ2-3	TRBD2	CASSFRSGGHTDTQYF	TGTGCCAGCAGTTTTAGGAGCGGGGGACACACAGATACGCAGTATTTT
-	TRBV4-1	TRBJ2-2	-	CASSQVRTGSRELFF	TGCGCCAGCAGCCAAGTTCGAACGGGATCCCGGGAGCTGTTTTTT
few	TRBV25-1	TRBJ1-6	-	CASSEYRSKRPSPLHF	TGTGCCAGCAGTGAATACAGGTCGAAAAGGCCTTCACCCCTCCACTTT
once	TRBV18	TRBJ1-4	-	CASSPGQGLANEKLFF	TGTGCCAGCTCACCTGGTCAGGGGTTGGCGAATGAAAAACTGTTTTTT
few	TRBV19	TRBJ1-5	TRBD1	CANPDRGNQPQHF	TGTGCCAACCCGGACAGGGGGAATCAGCCCCAGCATTTT
-	TRBV7-2	TRBJ2-3	TRBD2	CASSPPGLAKDTQYF	TGTGCCAGCAGCCCTCCGGGACTAGCCAAGGATACGCAGTATTTT
-	TRBV13	TRBJ1-2	-	CASSLGGAINYGYTF	TGTGCCAGCAGCTTAGGAGGGGCCATTAACTATGGCTACACCTTC
-	TRBV5-8	TRBJ2-7	-	CASSPGLNFYEQYF	TGTGCCAGCAGCCCCGGACTCAACTTCTACGAGCAGTACTTC
-	TRBV18	TRBJ2-1	TRBD2	CASSPPGLAHNEQFF	TGTGCCAGCTCACCACCGGGACTAGCGCACAATGAGCAGTTCTTC
-	TRBV7-9	TRBJ2-7	TRBD2	CASSSTSGGFAYEQYF	TGTGCCAGCAGCTCGACTAGCGGGGGGTTCGCCTACGAGCAGTACTTC
-	TRBV5-1	TRBJ2-2	TRBD2	CASSLASGNTGELFF	TGCGCCAGCAGCCTGGCTAGCGGGAACACCGGGGAGCTGTTTTTT
-	TRBV28	TRBJ2-7	TRBD1	CASRKTGGYEQYF	TGTGCCAGCAGAAAGACAGGGGGCTACGAGCAGTACTTC
-	TRBV6-5	TRBJ1-1	-	CASRPDSNTEAFF	TGTGCCAGCAGACCGGACAGCAACACTGAAGCTTTCTTT
-	TRBV29-1	TRBJ2-7	TRBD1	CSVDLTGGLDEQYF	TGCAGCGTTGATTTGACAGGGGGCTTGGACGAGCAGTACTTC
-	TRBV9	TRBJ1-2	TRBD1	CASRTGEDHGYTF	TGTGCCAGCAGGACAGGGGAAGACCATGGCTACACCTTC
-	TRBV27	TRBJ2-5	TRBD2	CASRGWLAGEETQYF	TGTGCCAGCAGAGGCTGGCTAGCGGGAGAGGAGACCCAGTACTTC
-	TRBV7-2	TRBJ2-5	-	CASSWGVQRTQYF	TGTGCCAGCAGCTGGGGGGTCCAGCGGACCCAGTACTTC
-	TRBV7-2	TRBJ2-2	-	CASSETGFTGELFF	TGTGCCAGCAGCGAAACAGGGTTCACCGGGGAGCTGTTTTTT
-	TRBV27	TRBJ1-5	TRBD1	CASSLSTGAQPQHF	TGTGCCAGCAGTTTATCGACAGGGGCTCAGCCCCAGCATTTT
-	TRBV6-5	TRBJ1-5	TRBD1	CASSPDRGSNQPQHF	TGTGCCAGCAGTCCCGACAGGGGGAGCAATCAGCCCCAGCATTTT
-	TRBV5-1	TRBJ1-2	TRBD1	CASSPGQGDGYTF	TGCGCCAGCAGCCCGGGACAGGGAGATGGCTACACCTTC
-	TRBV30	TRBJ1-1	-	CAWTGFTTEAFF	TGTGCCTGGACAGGTTTCACCACTGAAGCTTTCTTT
-	TRBV11-3	TRBJ1-2	TRBD1	CASSFGQGADYGYTF	TGTGCCAGCAGCTTCGGGCAGGGGGCTGACTATGGCTACACCTTC
-	TRBV18	TRBJ2-5	TRBD2	CASSPSSGLGALETQYF	TGTGCCAGCTCACCGTCTTCGGGACTAGGGGCCCTCGAGACCCAGTACTTC
-	TRBV11-2	TRBJ1-1	TRBD1	CASSLAGQGTEAFF	TGTGCCAGCAGCTTAGCGGGACAGGGGACTGAAGCTTTCTTT
-	TRBV7-2	TRBJ2-1	-	CASSFTTTYNEQFF	TGTGCCAGCAGCTTTACAACCACATACAATGAGCAGTTCTTC
-	TRBV3-1/TRBV3-2	TRBJ1-5	-	CASSQDLEQPQHF	TGTGCCAGCAGCCAAGATTTAGAACAGCCCCAGCATTTT
-	TRBV4-3	TRBJ2-7	TRBD1	CASSPGTVSSYEQYF	TGCGCCAGCAGCCCGGGGACAGTGTCCTCCTACGAGCAGTACTTC
-	TRBV6-5	TRBJ1-1	-	CASSRWDTEAFF	TGTGCCAGCTCGCGGTGGGACACTGAAGCTTTCTTT
-	TRBV4-2	TRBJ2-1	-	CASSQDLIASYNEQFF	TGTGCCAGCAGCCAAGATCTGATAGCCTCCTACAATGAGCAGTTCTTC
-	TRBV6-5	TRBJ2-1	-	CASTNPPGNEQFF	TGTGCCAGCACTAACCCGCCGGGGAATGAGCAGTTCTTC
-	TRBV28	TRBJ1-5	TRBD1	CASRDRANQPQHF	TGTGCCAGCAGGGACAGGGCCAATCAGCCCCAGCATTTT
-	TRBV6-1	TRBJ2-3	TRBD2	CASILSGADTQYF	TGTGCCAGCATTCTTAGCGGGGCAGATACGCAGTATTTT
-	TRBV14	TRBJ2-5	-	CASTGGSQETQYF	TGTGCCAGCACTGGGGGCTCTCAAGAGACCCAGTACTTC
once	TRBV12-3/TRBV12-4	TRBJ2-1	-	CASSRGYRNEQFF	TGTGCCAGCAGTCGGGGATATAGAAATGAGCAGTTCTTC
-	TRBV7-3	TRBJ2-5	-	CASSLSSWETQYF	TGTGCCAGCAGCTTAAGTAGCTGGGAGACCCAGTACTTC
once	TRBV9	TRBJ2-3	TRBD2	CASSVVPSGRGTDTQYF	TGTGCCAGCAGCGTAGTCCCCAGCGGGAGGGGCACAGATACGCAGTATTTT
-	TRBV7-7	TRBJ2-5	TRBD1	CASSFFRGRQETQYF	TGTGCCAGCAGCTTCTTCAGGGGGCGACAAGAGACCCAGTACTTC
once	TRBV2	TRBJ2-7	-	CASTSGSSYEQYF	TGTGCCAGCACGTCCGGGAGTTCCTACGAGCAGTACTTC
-	TRBV12-3/TRBV12-4	TRBJ2-5	-	CASSFPGQLLANF	TGTGCCAGCAGTTTTCCTGGACAACTCCTCGCGAACTTC
-	TRBV11-2	TRBJ2-7	TRBD1	CASSEQGWFFDRPYEQYF	TGTGCCAGCAGCGAACAGGGGTGGTTTTTTGATCGGCCCTACGAGCAGTACTTC
-	TRBV5-1	TRBJ1-2	-	CASSLAGGSYGYTF	TGCGCCAGCAGCTTGGCGGGGGGCTCCTATGGCTACACCTTC
many	TRBV6-5	TRBJ1-1	-	CASSYAGLYTEAFF	TGTGCCAGCAGTTACGCCGGGTTATACACTGAAGCTTTCTTT
-	TRBV9	TRBJ2-5	-	CASSVDKGGRWETQYF	TGTGCCAGCAGCGTCGATAAGGGGGGGCGGTGGGAGACCCAGTACTTC
-	TRBV20-1	TRBJ2-3	-	CSSGFTDTQYF	TGCAGCTCGGGGTTCACAGATACGCAGTATTTT
-	TRBV10-3	TRBJ2-3	-	CAISDPQGPDTQYF	TGTGCCATCAGTGACCCACAGGGCCCAGATACGCAGTATTTT
-	TRBV3-1/TRBV3-2	TRBJ2-5	TRBD1	CASSLPDRAPETQYF	TGTGCCAGCAGCCTTCCAGACAGGGCCCCAGAGACCCAGTACTTC
-	TRBV7-2	TRBJ1-4	-	CASSLGGGEKLFF	TGTGCCAGCAGCTTAGGAGGTGGGGAAAAACTGTTTTTT